What follows are 10 T cell receptor beta chains derived from one specimen sequenced in a study of vaccination effects on CD4 cells after COVID-19 (dated 2022 in TCRdb). The antigens these receptors bind are not known. After around 11 days of culture, CD4+ T cells were isolated with the EasySep CD4+ T cell isolation kit. Libraries were made using the immunoSEQ multiplex PCR assay. The clones in this table, taken by TCRdb from immuneACCESS, are in-frame only. Not every clone is retained; where verified, under half of the shortfall comes from an unresolved V gene, and the cause of the rest is unknown. Recorded for this sample are some 30,000 clones; 70% of them occurred a single time. The ten largest clonotypes hold about 4% of the sample. This specimen was CD4+ T cells from PBMCs cultured without peptide, taken before COVID-19 vaccination. These receptors originate from a human donor who received a COVID-19 vaccine.

The CDR3 sequence: CASSLATGLAGAINEQFF. The CDR3, as DNA: TGTGCCAGCAGCTTGGCGACCGGACTAGCGGGAGCCATCAATGAGCAGTTCTTC. This chain connects TRBV5-5 to TRBJ2-1; 13 bases are shared with TRBD2. The CDR3 loop spans 18 amino acids. The ends lost 0 bases at V and 6 bases at J; junction bases unmatched: 9. Germline loops: CDR1 SGHKS, CDR2 YYEKEE (reference sequence).

This chain uses TRBV19 with TRBJ2-7; D gene ambiguous. The V and J ends lost 0 bases and 2 bases respectively, with 11 bases between them. Germline V gene lookup returns CDR1 LNHDA and CDR2 SQIVND (reference sequence). This CDR3 is 15 amino acids long. CDR3 sequence reads: CASSIERQDPYEQYF. The CDR3 DNA sequence: TGTGCCAGTAGTATAGAGCGGCAGGACCCCTACGAGCAGTACTTC.

The rearrangement links TRBV10-3 to TRBJ1-5; D is ambiguous. CDR3 length: 13 amino acids. Between the trimmed V and J ends, which lost 4 bases and 4 bases, there was a span of 8 bases. Germline V gene data show CDR1 as ENHRY and CDR2 as SYGVKD. CDR3 coding DNA: TGTGCCATCAGTGTTCAGGAGAATCAGCCCCAGCATTTT. Its protein is CAISVQENQPQHF.

This clone turned up a few times. This chain connects TRBV19 to TRBJ1-1; the match to TRBD1 covers 7 bases. Looked up from germline, CDR1 is LNHDA and CDR2 is SQIVND (reference sequence). The ends lost 9 bases at V and 0 bases at J; junction bases unmatched: 7. The CDR3 loop spans 14 amino acids. The DNA for the CDR3 is TGTGCCAGCGCGGGACAGATCGTGAACACTGAAGCTTTCTTT. Translated, it gives CASAGQIVNTEAFF.

This clone has only a few counts. The gene calls are TRBV6-5 and TRBJ1-6; 7 bases are a match to TRBD1. This CDR3 region has 14 residues. The V gene's germline CDR1 is MNHEY and CDR2 SVGAGI. The ends lost 2 bases at V and 13 bases at J; junction bases unmatched: 8. The CDR3 here is CASSYGRQGAPLHF. The DNA for the CDR3 is TGTGCCAGCAGTTACGGCCGACAGGGAGCCCCCCTCCACTTT.

The genes are TRBV2 and TRBJ2-7, with 9 bases that match TRBD1. V lost 5 bases to trimming and J lost 3 bases; unmatched junction nucleotides: 5. There are 14 residues in the CDR3. Germline V gives CDR1 SNHLY, CDR2 FYNNEI. CDR3 protein: CASSWDRDLYEQYF. The CDR3 region has the DNA TGTGCCAGCAGTTGGGACAGGGACCTCTACGAGCAGTACTTC.

The rearrangement joins TRBV3-1 (or the pseudogene TRBV3-2) to TRBJ2-1; 9 bases are shared with TRBD1. The junction had 6 bases not matched to a gene; V was cut back by 3 bases and J by 0 bases. Germline CDR1 reads LGHDT; CDR2 reads YNNKEL (reference sequence). The CDR3 is made up of 17 amino acids. The CDR3 loop is CASSQNRGRSSYNEQFF. The DNA for the CDR3 is TGTGCCAGCAGCCAGAACAGGGGGCGTTCCTCCTACAATGAGCAGTTCTTC.

J is TRBJ2-7 and V is TRBV7-9; no clear D. CDR1 and CDR2 (germline): SEHNR, FQNEAQ (reference sequence). This CDR3 spans 16 amino acids. Trimming left V 1 base short and J 0 bases short, with 13 bases between. CDR3: CASSLVGSKSSYEQYF. The DNA of the CDR3 is TGTGCCAGCAGCTTAGTGGGCTCCAAAAGCTCCTACGAGCAGTACTTC.

V and J are TRBV18 and TRBJ2-3; no definite D call. V was clipped by 0 bases and J by 3 bases, with 7 bases between them. In germline, CDR1 is KGHSH, CDR2 LQKENI. This CDR3 has 14 amino acids. In nucleotides, the CDR3 is TGTGCCAGCTCACCACCGATGACAACAGATACGCAGTATTTT. Its translation: CASSPPMTTDTQYF.

This sequence joins TRBV11-2 and TRBJ1-4; TRBD1 matches 10 bases. This CDR3 spans 15 amino acids. Unmatched junction bases numbered 8, after V lost 5 bases and J lost 8 bases. CDR1 SGHAT and CDR2 FQNNGV come from the germline V gene. The CDR3: CASSRGTGEGEKLFF. The DNA of the CDR3 is TGTGCCAGCAGCCGAGGGACAGGGGAGGGGGAAAAACTGTTTTTT.